The following is a T cell receptor beta chain sequence with its context. The antigen remains undetermined. The sample is drawn from a study of shared clonotypes between healthy human individuals. Produced via immunoSEQ multiplex PCR; TCRdb's table is partial and in-frame only. The profile covers more than 2 million clones, with just under 95% appearing a single time and around 1.7% taken by the ten largest. CDR3 length: 13 residues. Germline V lookup: CDR1 SGHNT, CDR2 YYREEE (reference sequence). The ends were cut back, 6 bases at V and 8 bases at J, with 17 bases in the middle. Whole-study results and caveats: Naive subsets, compared against memory subsets, generally had larger estimated richness values.

Positively selected for CCR7, the CD45RO-negative cells used as naive CD8 cells excluded terminally differentiated effector memory CD45RA+ cells. The V and J genes are TRBV5-4 and TRBJ1-2; D gene unclear. The TCR comes from a man between 18 and 35 years old in good health. Some clones in this sample may be carry-over from other donors' samples. Sample: naive CD8+ T cells from PBMCs. This CDR3 reads CASTPGPVDGYTF. DNA of the CDR3: TGTGCCAGCACCCCAGGCCCTGTGGACGGCTACACCTTC.